This TCR beta chain was sequenced during a study of T-cell memory formation after mild COVID-19. The overall study: Most TCR clusters belonged to a single donor.

TCRdb independently ran MiXCR on the 5' RACE reads; one entry per CDR3 protein. This sample has roughly 400,000 distinct CDR3 sequences, with 20% to 25% found just once. This clonotype turned up a few times. The antigen is undetermined. The CDR3 totals 13 residues. V dropped 5 bases and J dropped 8 bases, with 13 bases sitting between them. Germline CDR1 MNHEY, CDR2 SVGEGT. Study findings and constraints: Contracting clones, day 15 to 85, had balanced CD4/CD8, and later expanders favored CD4+. Contracting CD4+ clones were located mainly in CM and EM, and CD8+ clones in EMRA.

Sequencing was done on a sample of PBMCs or a T cell subset sorted from them (not recorded which). The rearrangement links TRBV6-2 or TRBV6-3 to TRBJ2-1; D may be TRBD2 (5 bases). The TCR originated in an adult woman who had mild COVID-19 (a few samples of this study predate the infection). Cell type and time point are not known. The CDR3 DNA sequence: TGTGCCAGCAGTCAACTAGGCCCCCATGAGCAGTTCTTC. Encoded protein: CASSQLGPHEQFF.